This T cell receptor (beta chain) was captured by sequencing in a study of T cells after yellow fever vaccination. In this sample, this clonotype turned up many times. Its target is not known. TCRdb re-analysed the 5' RACE reads in MiXCR, keeping a single row per CDR3 protein. This table holds 620,000 or so distinct CDR3 sequences, 9% to 15% found once. Notes on the study in general: Weaker, the secondary response peaked sooner, at day 5 versus 15.

V lost 1 base and J lost 9; bases outside the gene matches: 9. The CDR3 runs 16 residues. Looked up from germline, CDR1 is SGHTA and CDR2 is FQGNSA. This sequence was found in a young man who received the YFV17D yellow fever vaccine. The chain has TRBV7-2 and TRBJ2-1, with 10 bases fitting TRBD2. Sequenced here: PBMCs, sampled on the day of the yellow fever booster vaccination. CDR3 protein: CASSLGAAGGPGEQFF. CDR3 nucleotide sequence: TGTGCCAGCAGCTTAGGTGCAGCGGGAGGGCCGGGTGAGCAGTTCTTC.